This T cell receptor (beta chain) originates from a study of T-cell reconstitution after alpha-beta-depleted transplantation in children. Notes on the study in general: Diversity of TCRbeta at day 60 was high in some patients, arising from surviving recipient T cells and thymic progenitors. Expanded graft clones numbering several hundred reportedly gave rise to alpha-beta T cells about two months after transplant.

The trim removed 6 bases at V and 5 bases at J, leaving 3 bases unmatched. The CDR3 length is 13 residues. This clonotype was seen more than once but under ten times. The antigen remains unidentified. As it was prepared, the TCRbeta library received unique molecular identifiers. In TCRdb, the PCR reads were re-called with MiXCR into one record per CDR3 protein. Of 600,000 or so distinct CDR3 sequences in the sample, under 30% are singletons; the top ten hold around an eighth. The source is a boy less than two years old who had a stem cell transplant for acute myeloid leukemia, so the T cells may come from the graft donor. Sequenced material: PBMCs, mostly from graft donor cells, taken 360 days after TCRalphabeta/CD19-depleted stem cell transplant. The chain has TRBV12-3 or TRBV12-4 and TRBJ2-7, with TRBD1 matching over 11 bases. In DNA, the CDR3 is TGTGCCAGCAGGCGGACAGGGGGCAACGAGCAGTACTTC. This translates into CASRRTGGNEQYF.